Listed here are 30 T cell receptor beta chains from one sample, sequenced in a study of spatial heterogeneity in lung cancer. TCRdb re-called the 5' RACE reads through MiXCR, storing one row per CDR3 protein. The sample contains thousands of distinct CDR3 sequences, about 5% of which appear only once. Time point specified: sample taken at primary tumor resection. The sequenced material consisted of unsorted whole RNA from tumor, nontumor lung or frozen PBMC. This specimen was PBMCs, taken at surgery. All receptors come from a male donor with early-stage non-small cell lung cancer.

This clonotype showed up many times. The rearrangement links TRBV18 to TRBJ2-3; 10 bases agree with TRBD2. Trimming cost V 3 bases and J 3 bases; bases outside gene matches: 6. In germline, CDR1 is KGHSH, CDR2 LQKENI. CDR3 length equals 16 residues. DNA for the CDR3: TGTGCCAGCTCACCTAGGCTAGCGGGAGAAACAGATACGCAGTATTTT. Protein: CASSPRLAGETDTQYF.

This clonotype was observed many times. CDR3 residues: CASSPSAGDEQYF. CDR3 bases: TGTGCCAGCTCACCAAGCGCGGGGGACGAGCAGTACTTC. The V call is TRBV18, the J call TRBJ2-7; 7 bases align to TRBD2. The CDR3 loop spans 13 amino acids. V lost 2 bases and J lost 5; bases outside the gene matches: 3. Germline CDR1 reads KGHSH; CDR2 reads LQKENI.

The CDR3 region is CASSRRTEAFF. The CDR3 coding sequence is TGTGCCAGCAGCCGAAGGACTGAAGCTTTCTTT. The gene calls are TRBV6-2 or TRBV6-3 and TRBJ1-1; D remains unclear. The V gene's germline CDR1 is MNHEY and CDR2 SVGEGT. This CDR3 has 11 amino acids. Trimming removed 6 bases from V and 5 bases from J, with 7 bases in between.

This clonotype was found many times. The chain uses TRBV5-1 and TRBJ2-5, with 7 bases identical to TRBD2. The CDR3 has 15 residues. Germline CDR1 reads SGHRS; CDR2 reads YFSETQ. Trimming took 2 bases from V and 4 from J; bases not matched to a gene: 8. This CDR3 is CASSLGGRAGETQYF. CDR3 nucleotides: TGCGCCAGCAGCTTAGGAGGGAGGGCCGGAGAGACCCAGTACTTC.

This clonotype has ten or more counts. V gene TRBV10-3 combines with J gene TRBJ2-5, with D tentatively TRBD2 (5 bases). The CDR3 contains 12 residues. V was clipped by 2 bases and J by 4 bases, with 5 bases between them. Germline lookup yields CDR1 ENHRY and CDR2 SYGVKD. CDR3 DNA sequence: TGTGCCATCAGTGAGAGCGGAGAGACCCAGTACTTC. Translated, it gives CAISESGETQYF.

This clonotype was picked up many times. The rearrangement links TRBV3-1 to TRBJ2-3, with a possible D match to TRBD1 (6 bases). V gave up 5 bases and J gave up 8 bases, with 17 bases separating them. CDR1 LGHDT and CDR2 YNNKEL come from the germline V gene (reference sequence). CDR3 size: 14 residues. The CDR3 loop is CASSYVQGQGTQYF. The CDR3, as DNA: TGTGCCAGCAGCTATGTGCAGGGGCAGGGTACGCAGTATTTT.

This clonotype has a count of ten or more. The CDR3, as DNA: TGCGCCAGCAGCCCATGGAACCCACAGAGTCGAACCGGGGAGCTGTTTTTT. Translating it yields CASSPWNPQSRTGELFF. This rearrangement joins TRBV4-3 to TRBJ2-2, with D unresolved. The CDR3 consists of 17 residues. Germline CDR1 reads LGHNA; CDR2 reads YSLEER. Between the trimmed V and J ends, which lost 4 bases and 5 bases, there was a span of 20 bases.

This clonotype was picked up many times. V usage is TRBV6-5 and J usage is TRBJ2-5, with a possible D match to TRBD1 (6 bases). Trimming removed 0 bases at V and 4 bases at J, with 18 bases between. The CDR3 extends over 17 amino acids. Germline CDR1 is MNHEY and CDR2 is SVGAGI. This CDR3 is CASSYSPAGVSRETQYF. The CDR3 DNA reads as TGTGCCAGCAGTTACTCCCCGGCAGGGGTTTCGCGAGAGACCCAGTACTTC.

The chain has TRBV12-3 or TRBV12-4 and TRBJ1-5, with TRBD1 matching over 7 bases. CDR3 length: 14 amino acids. V trimming: 4 bases; J trimming: 1 base; junction bases outside the gene matches: 1. The CDR3 here is CASSSTGSNQPQHF. Here the CDR3 DNA reads TGTGCCAGCAGTTCGACAGGGAGCAATCAGCCCCAGCATTTT.

Ten or more counts support this clonotype. The chain joins TRBV12-3 or TRBV12-4 to TRBJ1-1, with a tentative D call TRBD1 (5 bases). V was pared by 7 bases and J by 4 bases, with 16 bases between. The CDR3 sequence is 14 residues long. CDR3 loop: CASTTEVGITEAFF. DNA of the CDR3: TGTGCCAGCACGACAGAGGTGGGTATCACTGAAGCTTTCTTT.

This clonotype showed up many times. The chain recombines TRBV6-5 with TRBJ1-1; the D gene is possibly TRBD1 (6 bases). The CDR3 sequence is 14 residues long. Between the trimmed V and J ends, which lost 8 bases and 6 bases, there was a span of 19 bases. Per the germline V gene, CDR1 is MNHEY and CDR2 is SVGAGI. The CDR3 bases are TGTGCCAGCGTCTCCGGGGGCGAAACGTCTGAAGCTTTCTTT. The encoded protein is CASVSGGETSEAFF.

This clonotype was seen repeatedly, ten times or more. This chain joins TRBV20-1 and TRBJ2-5, with 7 bases identical to TRBD1. This CDR3 is 15 amino acids long. Trimming removed 0 bases from V and 1 base from J; junction bases left unmatched: 5. CDR1 is DFQATT and CDR2 is SNEGSKA in the germline V gene (reference sequence). The CDR3 DNA follows: TGCAGTGCTAGAGATTGGAGACAGGGCCAAGAGACCCAGTACTTC. It is translated as CSARDWRQGQETQYF.

In its sample, this clonotype was seen many times. The rearrangement joins TRBV9 to TRBJ2-7; D perhaps matches TRBD1 (5 bases). V lost 0 bases, J lost 0 bases, and 7 bases lay in between. Germline V gene sequence: CDR1 SGDLS, CDR2 YYNGEE. There are 14 residues in the CDR3. The CDR3 DNA is TGTGCCAGCAGCGTAGATGGGGCCTCCTACGAGCAGTACTTC. This translates into CASSVDGASYEQYF.

The gene calls are TRBV30 and TRBJ2-1; D might be TRBD1 (6 bases). With 1 base removed from V and 1 base from J, the gap between germline ends came to 11 bases. CDR3 length: 15 residues. Germline assignment: CDR1 GTSNPN and CDR2 SVGIG (reference sequence). This CDR3 is CAWSETGVSYNEQFF. The CDR3, as DNA: TGTGCCTGGAGTGAGACAGGAGTATCCTACAATGAGCAGTTCTTC.

The gene calls are TRBV5-6 and TRBJ2-5; D uncertain. This CDR3 is 13 amino acids long. The V end lost 4 bases, the J end lost 2 bases, and 9 bases lay between the germline ends. The germline gives CDR1 SGHDT, CDR2 YYEEEE. The CDR3 nucleotides are TGTGCCAGCAGCGGAGCTTCACAAGAGACCCAGTACTTC. It translates to CASSGASQETQYF.

This clonotype came up many times. The gene calls are TRBV9 and TRBJ1-1; D unclear. Trimming took 0 bases from V and 1 from J, leaving 13 bases between them. CDR1 and CDR2 from the germline V gene are SGDLS and YYNGEE. The CDR3 is 16 amino acids. CDR3 amino acids: CASSVVGGRPNTEAFF. For the CDR3, the DNA is TGTGCCAGCAGCGTAGTTGGTGGCAGGCCGAACACTGAAGCTTTCTTT.

This clonotype has a count of ten or more. The rearrangement uses TRBV5-6 and TRBJ1-5, with 7 positions matching TRBD1. CDR3 length equals 14 residues. Trimming removed 1 base from V and 5 bases from J; junction bases left unmatched: 3. Germline CDR1 and CDR2: SGHDT and YYEEEE. CDR3 sequence (DNA): TGTGCCAGCAGCTTGATTCAGGGGGATCAGCCCCAGCATTTT. It specifies CASSLIQGDQPQHF.

This clonotype was counted many times. This chain joins TRBV27 and TRBJ2-1, with 12 positions matching TRBD2. Trimming removed 2 bases from V and 2 bases from J; junction bases left unmatched: 1. The CDR3 is 16 residues long. The germline V gene has CDR1 MNHEY and CDR2 SMNVEV (reference sequence). This CDR3 is CASSLGLAGTYNEQFF. The CDR3, as DNA: TGTGCCAGCAGTTTAGGACTAGCGGGGACCTACAATGAGCAGTTCTTC.

This clonotype was observed at least ten times. V usage is TRBV9 and J usage is TRBJ2-7; unclear D gene. CDR1 is SGDLS and CDR2 is YYNGEE in the germline V gene. The CDR3 is made up of 14 amino acids. Trimming removed 4 bases at V and 1 base at J, with 12 bases between. In DNA, the CDR3 is TGTGCCAGCAGCCGGGCTCCGAGTTCCTACGAGCAGTACTTC. It specifies CASSRAPSSYEQYF.

There are many counts of this clonotype. The chain links TRBV9 to TRBJ1-2; 9 bases line up with TRBD1. Per germline, CDR1 SGDLS and CDR2 YYNGEE. This CDR3 has 14 amino acids. Trimming took 4 bases from V and 6 from J; bases not matched to a gene: 7. Written as DNA, the CDR3 is TGTGCCAGCAGCTCCTTCGACAGGGGGGATGGCTACACCTTC. This encodes CASSSFDRGDGYTF. The full variable domain, its missing parts supplied by reference TRBV9 and TRBJ1-2, is DSGVTQTPKHLITATGQRVTLRCSPRSGDLSVYWYQQSLDQGLQFLIQYYNGEERAKGNILERFSAQQFPDLHSELNLSSLELGDSALYFCASSSFDRGDGYTFGSGTRLTVV.

The sample holds many counts of this clonotype. The chain links TRBV18 to TRBJ2-3, with no clear D. V gave up 3 bases and J gave up 2 bases, with 3 bases separating them. From germline, CDR1 is KGHSH and CDR2 LQKENI. The CDR3 spans 12 residues. CDR3 protein: CASSPVTDTQYF. The CDR3 DNA reads TGTGCCAGCTCACCGGTCACAGATACGCAGTATTTT.

Many counts were recorded for this clonotype. The V gene is TRBV6-2 or TRBV6-3, the J gene TRBJ2-1, with no clear D. V was shortened by 6 bases and J by 5 bases, with 5 bases between the two germline ends. Per germline, CDR1 MNHEY and CDR2 SVGEGT. The CDR3 consists of 11 residues. This CDR3 reads CASSPDNEQFF. The DNA of the CDR3 is TGTGCCAGCAGCCCCGACAATGAGCAGTTCTTC.

This chain uses TRBV6-1 with TRBJ1-6, with TRBD1 as a possible D gene (6 bases). Germline V gene sequence: CDR1 MNHNS, CDR2 SASEGT. V shed 7 bases and J shed 4 bases, with 14 bases lying between them. This CDR3 comprises 15 residues. As DNA, the CDR3 is TGTGCCAGCACCATCTCGGACAGATATAATTCACCCCTCCACTTT. It translates to CASTISDRYNSPLHF.

By share, this clonotype counts as medium-sized. The chain uses TRBV7-6 and TRBJ2-7, with D unresolved. There are 11 residues in the CDR3. V lost 1 base to trimming and J lost 6 bases, with 4 bases between them. Germline assignment: CDR1 SGHVS and CDR2 FNYEAQ. The CDR3 protein is CASSLGVEQYF. The CDR3 DNA follows: TGTGCCAGCAGCTTAGGGGTCGAGCAGTACTTC.

This clonotype is judged large. V and J are TRBV12-3 or TRBV12-4 and TRBJ1-2, with no clear D. The length of the CDR3 is 13 residues. With 1 base removed from V and 4 bases from J, the gap between germline ends came to 7 bases. The CDR3 nucleotides read TGTGCCAGCAGTTTAGTCCGGGGCTATGGCTACACCTTC. Its protein is CASSLVRGYGYTF.

This clonotype was counted a few times. Just one base apart from a much larger clone, this may be a read error. The V and J genes are TRBV9 and TRBJ2-7; D remains ambiguous. Germline CDR1 SGDLS, CDR2 YYNGEE. The CDR3 is 13 residues long. CDR3 residues: CASGVAPTDEQYF. The CDR3 region has the DNA TGTGCCAGCGGCGTAGCCCCAACAGACGAGCAGTACTTC. Filled out from reference TRBV9 and TRBJ2-7, the complete variable domain reads DSGVTQTPKHLITATGQRVTLRCSPRSGDLSVYWYQQSLDQGLQFLIQYYNGEERAKGNILERFSAQQFPDLHSELNLSSLELGDSALYFCASGVAPTDEQYFGPGTRLTVT.

This clonotype turned up a few times. The chain links TRBV7-2 to TRBJ2-1; D unresolved. CDR1 is SGHTA, CDR2 FQGNSA, per germline. The CDR3 spans 14 residues. The V gene lost 3 bases and the J gene lost 1 base, with 7 bases spanning the gap. CDR3 region: CASSFPVSYNEQFF. CDR3 DNA sequence: TGTGCCAGCAGCTTCCCCGTGTCCTACAATGAGCAGTTCTTC.

In its sample, this clonotype was seen many times. The chain links TRBV5-1 to TRBJ1-2, with D unresolved. Trimming removed 0 bases at V and 8 bases at J, with 8 bases between. The CDR3 contains 12 residues. The germline CDR1 and CDR2 sequences are SGHRS and YFSETQ. In DNA, the CDR3 is TGCGCCAGCAGCTTGGACGGGAAGGGCTACACCTTC. Protein: CASSLDGKGYTF.

By sample fraction, this clonotype is medium-sized. The chain uses TRBV27 and TRBJ1-2, with TRBD1 identical over 8 bases. The CDR3 contains 15 residues. Germline CDR1 MNHEY, CDR2 SMNVEV (reference sequence). The V segment lost 5 bases and the J segment 8 bases; nucleotides outside the gene matches: 13. The CDR3 bases are TGTGCCAGCAGTCCGACGACGACAGGGGCTGGGGGCTACACCTTC. Translated: CASSPTTTGAGGYTF.

This clonotype was seen many times. The chain uses TRBV6-5 and TRBJ2-3; 9 bases map to TRBD2. J gave up 4 bases and V 7 bases, and 6 bases lay outside the gene matches. The length of the CDR3 is 14 residues. Germline assignment: CDR1 MNHEY and CDR2 SVGAGI. The CDR3 loop is CASTMVAGADTQYF. CDR3 nucleotides: TGTGCCAGCACGATGGTAGCGGGGGCAGATACGCAGTATTTT.